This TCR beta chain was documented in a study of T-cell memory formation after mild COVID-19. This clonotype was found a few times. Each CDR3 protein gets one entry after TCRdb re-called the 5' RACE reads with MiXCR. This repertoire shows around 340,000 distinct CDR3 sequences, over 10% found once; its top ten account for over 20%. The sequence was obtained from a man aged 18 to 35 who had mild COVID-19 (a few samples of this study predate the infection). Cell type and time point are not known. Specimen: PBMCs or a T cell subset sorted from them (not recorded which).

CDR3 loop: CASSLEGYGNTEAFF. CDR3 in DNA: TGTGCCAGCAGCTTAGAAGGGTATGGGAACACTGAAGCTTTCTTT. The gene calls are TRBV7-9 and TRBJ1-1; D is unresolved. This CDR3 is 15 amino acids long. V was clipped by 1 base and J by 1 base, with 10 bases between them. Germline V gives CDR1 SEHNR, CDR2 FQNEAQ (reference sequence).